The clone carrying this TCR beta chain was seen just once. Antigen specificity is unknown. Trimming cost V 2 bases and J 0 bases, with 11 bases left between them. The length of the CDR3 is 15 residues. Germline CDR1 and CDR2: MNHEY and SMNVEV (reference sequence). The data were obtained in a study of cytomegalovirus exposure and HLA in healthy donors. Study in general: The Caucasian-associated ancestry cluster held about 80% of a few hundred genotyped donors.

PCR employed 60 Vbeta and 13 Jbeta primers. Using immunoSEQ multiplex PCR, the repertoire was profiled, and TCRdb retains in-frame clones only, with some absent. The sample lists 150,000 to 200,000 clones, roughly 83% occurring once. Study-level results: Indistinguishable V segments, including TRBV6-2 and TRBV6-3, were excluded.

This chain uses TRBV27 with TRBJ2-7; the D gene is possibly TRBD2 (6 bases). Input material: PBMCs. The sequence was obtained from a woman in her forties or fifties in good health and CMV-seronegative. The CDR3 nucleotides read TGTGCCAGCAGTTTACAGGAGGGAGGCTCCTACGAGCAGTACTTC. Translation: CASSLQEGGSYEQYF.